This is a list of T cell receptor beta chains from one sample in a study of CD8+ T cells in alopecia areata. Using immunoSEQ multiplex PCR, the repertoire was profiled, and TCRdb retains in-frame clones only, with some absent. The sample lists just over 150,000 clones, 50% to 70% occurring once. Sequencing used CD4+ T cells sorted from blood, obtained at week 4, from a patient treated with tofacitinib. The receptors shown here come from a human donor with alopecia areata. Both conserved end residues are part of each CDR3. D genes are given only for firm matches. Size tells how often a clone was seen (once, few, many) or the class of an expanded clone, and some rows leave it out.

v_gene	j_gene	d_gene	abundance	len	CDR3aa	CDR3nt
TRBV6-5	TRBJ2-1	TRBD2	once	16	CASSYYSSGGVNEQFF	TGTGCCAGCAGTTACTACTCTAGCGGGGGGGTCAATGAGCAGTTCTTC
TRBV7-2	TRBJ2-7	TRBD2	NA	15	CASSYLPGLDYEQYF	TGTGCCAGCAGCTACCTCCCCGGACTAGACTACGAGCAGTACTTC
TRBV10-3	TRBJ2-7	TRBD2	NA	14	CAISVDPGGYEQYF	TGTGCCATCAGTGTCGACCCGGGGGGCTACGAGCAGTACTTC
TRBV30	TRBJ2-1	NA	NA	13	CAWSQGPPNEQFF	TGTGCCTGGAGTCAGGGCCCCCCCAATGAGCAGTTCTTC
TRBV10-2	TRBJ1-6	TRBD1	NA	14	CASRGTEYNSPLHF	TGCGCCAGCAGAGGGACAGAATATAATTCACCCCTCCACTTT
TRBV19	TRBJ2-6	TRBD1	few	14	CASSGGSGANVLTF	TGTGCCAGCTCAGGGGGCTCTGGGGCCAACGTCCTGACTTTC
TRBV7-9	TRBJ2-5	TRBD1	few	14	CASNSGTGEETQYF	TGTGCCAGCAACTCCGGGACAGGGGAAGAGACCCAGTACTTC
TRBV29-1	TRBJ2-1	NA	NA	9	CSAGVEQFF	TGCAGCGCCGGGGTTGAGCAGTTCTTC
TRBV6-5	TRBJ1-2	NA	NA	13	CASSYTGAVGYTF	TGTGCCAGCAGTTACACGGGAGCGGTAGGCTACACCTTC
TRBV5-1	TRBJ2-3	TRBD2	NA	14	CASSILAGTDTQYF	TGCGCCAGCAGCATTCTAGCGGGCACAGATACGCAGTATTTT
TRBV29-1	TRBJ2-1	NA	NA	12	CSVEDLGPGQFF	TGCAGCGTTGAAGATCTGGGCCCCGGGCAGTTCTTC
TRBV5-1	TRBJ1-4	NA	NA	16	CASSLDAPETNEKLFF	TGCGCCAGCAGCTTAGACGCGCCAGAAACTAATGAAAAACTGTTTTTT
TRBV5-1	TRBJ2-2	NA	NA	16	CASSSLGDIRTGELFF	TGCGCCAGCAGCAGCTTGGGGGATATTAGGACCGGGGAGCTGTTTTTT
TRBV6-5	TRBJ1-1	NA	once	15	CASSYFRRGNTEAFF	TGTGCCAGCAGTTACTTCCGACGCGGGAACACTGAAGCTTTCTTT
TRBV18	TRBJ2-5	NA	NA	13	CASSPDPSGAQYF	TGTGCCAGCTCACCTGACCCGTCCGGGGCCCAGTACTTC